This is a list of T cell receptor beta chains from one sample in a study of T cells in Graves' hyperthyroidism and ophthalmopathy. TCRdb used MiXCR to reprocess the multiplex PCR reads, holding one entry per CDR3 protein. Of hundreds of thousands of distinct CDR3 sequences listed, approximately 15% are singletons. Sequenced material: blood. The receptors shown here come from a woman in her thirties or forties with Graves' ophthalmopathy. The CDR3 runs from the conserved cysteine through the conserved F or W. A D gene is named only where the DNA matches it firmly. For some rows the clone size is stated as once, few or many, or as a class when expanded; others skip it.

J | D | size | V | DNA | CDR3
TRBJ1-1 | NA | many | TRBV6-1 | TGTGCCAGCAGGTCGGACAGATGGGGAACTGAAGCTTTCTTT | CASRSDRWGTEAFF
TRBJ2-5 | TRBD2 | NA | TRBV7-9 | TGTGCCAGCAGCTTAAGCCCTACGGGACTAGCTACCGAGACCCAGTACTTC | CASSLSPTGLATETQYF
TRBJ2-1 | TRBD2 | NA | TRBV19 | TGTGCCAGTAGCCCAATTTCCCATGGGATTAGCGGGTCCTACAATGAGCAGTTCTTC | CASSPISHGISGSYNEQFF
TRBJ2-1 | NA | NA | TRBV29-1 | TGCAGCGTTGCTATTCAGGTGGATGAGCAGTTCTTC | CSVAIQVDEQFF
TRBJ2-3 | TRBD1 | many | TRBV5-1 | TGCGCCAGCGTCACAAATCCGGGACAGGGGTTGGATACGCAGTATTTT | CASVTNPGQGLDTQYF
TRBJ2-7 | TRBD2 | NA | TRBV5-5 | TGTGCCAGCAGGCCGACTAGCGGGATGGTCTACGAGCAGTACTTC | CASRPTSGMVYEQYF
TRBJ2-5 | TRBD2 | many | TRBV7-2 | TGTGCCAGCAGCTTAGGTGCGGGAGAGGGGGAGACCCAGTACTTC | CASSLGAGEGETQYF
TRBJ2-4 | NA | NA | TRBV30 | TGTACCTGGAGTGGAACAAGAATAGCCAAAAACATTCAGTACTTC | CTWSGTRIAKNIQYF
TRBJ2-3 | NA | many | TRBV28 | TGTGCCAGCAGTTTGAGAAGGGCCGCAGATACGCAGTATTTT | CASSLRRAADTQYF
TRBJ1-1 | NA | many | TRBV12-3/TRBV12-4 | TGTGCCAGCAGGGGGAACACTGAAGCTTTCTTT | CASRGNTEAFF
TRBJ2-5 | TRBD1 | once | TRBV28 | TGTGCCAGCAGTTTATGGGGACAGGGAAGCCAAGAGACTCAGTACTTC | CASSLWGQGSQETQYF
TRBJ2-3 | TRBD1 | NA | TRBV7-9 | TGTGCCAGCAGCTCCACAGGGGGTGCCACAGATACGCAGTATTTT | CASSSTGGATDTQYF
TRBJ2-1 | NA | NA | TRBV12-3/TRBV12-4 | TGTGCCAGCAGTCCCCCCACCGGGAACCTCTACAATGAGCAGTCCTTC | CASSPPTGNLYNEQSF
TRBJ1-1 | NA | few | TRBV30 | TGTGCCGGAGGGGCCACTGAAGCTTTCTTT | CAGGATEAFF
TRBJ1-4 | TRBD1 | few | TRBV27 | TGTGCCAGCGGCCCCCGACAGGGGTGGAACGAAAAACTGTTTTTT | CASGPRQGWNEKLFF
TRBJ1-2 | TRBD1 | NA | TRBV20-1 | TGCAGTGCTAGAGATCCGACAGGGTACAAGGACTATGGCTACACCTTC | CSARDPTGYKDYGYTF
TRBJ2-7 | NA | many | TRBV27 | TGTGCCAGCAGTTTGGCTACTACAGGGACCGAGCAGTACTTC | CASSLATTGTEQYF
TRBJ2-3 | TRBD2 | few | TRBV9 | TGTGCCAGCAGCGTAGCTGGCGGGAGTGGCCGCACAGATACGCAGTATTTT | CASSVAGGSGRTDTQYF
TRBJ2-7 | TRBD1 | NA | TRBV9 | TGTGCCAGCAGCCCCCGACAGGGGATCTACGAGCAGTACTTC | CASSPRQGIYEQYF
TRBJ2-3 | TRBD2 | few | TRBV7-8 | TGTGCCAGCAGCTTAGCGCCGGGAGGGCCAGATACGCAGTATTTT | CASSLAPGGPDTQYF
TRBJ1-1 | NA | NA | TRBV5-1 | TGCGCCAGCAGCTTGGGAGGGGCGGGGGGGAACACTGAAGCTTTCTTT | CASSLGGAGGNTEAFF
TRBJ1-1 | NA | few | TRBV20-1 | TGCAGTGCTAGAGTGGGGTCTAGGATGAACACTGAAGCTTTCTTT | CSARVGSRMNTEAFF
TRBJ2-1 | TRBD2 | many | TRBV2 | TGTGCCAGCAGTGAGGCTAGCGGGAGCCATGAGCAGTTCTTC | CASSEASGSHEQFF
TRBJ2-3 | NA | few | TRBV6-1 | TGTGCCAGCATCCAACCCGGGCGGAGCCGAGATACGCAGTATTTT | CASIQPGRSRDTQYF
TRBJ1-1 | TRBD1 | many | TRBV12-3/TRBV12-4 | TGTGCCAGCAGAGACAAGGGGGCTAGCATGAACACTGAAGCTTTCTTT | CASRDKGASMNTEAFF
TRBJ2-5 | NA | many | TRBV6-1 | TGTGCCAGCAGTGATTCAGAACAAGAGACCCAGTACTTC | CASSDSEQETQYF
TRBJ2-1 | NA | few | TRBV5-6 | TGTGCCAGCAGCTTACAGGGACTCGGTGAGCAGTTCTTC | CASSLQGLGEQFF
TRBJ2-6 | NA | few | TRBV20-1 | TGCAGTGCTCTTAACTCTGGTGGGGCCAACGTCCTGACTTTC | CSALNSGGANVLTF
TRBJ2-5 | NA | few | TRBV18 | TGTGCCAGCTCAAAGGCTGGACTACTGGGAGAGACCCAGTACTTC | CASSKAGLLGETQYF
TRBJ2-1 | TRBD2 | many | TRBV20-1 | TGCAGTGCTATTAGCGGGGTACCCAATGAGCAGTTCTTC | CSAISGVPNEQFF
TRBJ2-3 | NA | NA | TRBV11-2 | TGTGCCAGCAGCTCGGCACGGCAATGGCCACCTAGGGCAGATACGCAGTATTTT | CASSSARQWPPRADTQYF
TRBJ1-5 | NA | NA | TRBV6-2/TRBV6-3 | TGTGCCAGCAGTTACTCACCTACAGGGTCGCTCAACAATCAGCCCCAGCATTTT | CASSYSPTGSLNNQPQHF
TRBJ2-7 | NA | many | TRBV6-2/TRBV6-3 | TGTGCCAGCAGCAGCCCTTCCAACCTTGGACAGAGCTACGAGCAGTACTTC | CASSSPSNLGQSYEQYF
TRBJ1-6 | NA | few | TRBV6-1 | TGTGCCAGCAGTGCCGATTTTAATTCACCCCTCCACTTT | CASSADFNSPLHF
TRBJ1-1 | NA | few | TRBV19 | TGTGCCAGTACTAAGACAGGCACTGAAGCTTTCTTT | CASTKTGTEAFF
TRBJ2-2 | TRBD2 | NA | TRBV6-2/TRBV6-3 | TGTGCCAGCAGAGAGCGGGGCCAGTCTGGGGAGCTGTTTTTT | CASRERGQSGELFF
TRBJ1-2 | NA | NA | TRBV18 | TGTGCCAGCTCACCACAGGCGACAGGCACCTATGGCTACACCTTC | CASSPQATGTYGYTF
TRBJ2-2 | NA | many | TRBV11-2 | TGTGCCAGCAGTGACCAGGGGGGTCGTGATACCGGGGAGCTGTTTTTT | CASSDQGGRDTGELFF
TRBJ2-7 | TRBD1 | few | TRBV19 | TGTGCCAGTAGTATGGAAGGGACAGGGGCAAATTACGAGCAGTACTTC | CASSMEGTGANYEQYF
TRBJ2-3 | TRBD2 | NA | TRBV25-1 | TGTGCCAGCAGTGACCCATCACGAGAGGGGAGGACTAGCCCTAGCACAGGTACGCAGTATTTT | CASSDPSREGRTSPSTGTQYF
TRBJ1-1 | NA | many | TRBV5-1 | TGCGCCAGCCAACTTGGACACCTGAACACTGAAGCTTTCTTT | CASQLGHLNTEAFF
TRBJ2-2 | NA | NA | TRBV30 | TGTGCCTGGAGTAAACGGGGAAACACCGGGGAGCTGTTTTTT | CAWSKRGNTGELFF
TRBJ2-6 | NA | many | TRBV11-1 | TGTGCCAGCAGCAATAGTTGGAGCTCTGGGGCCAACGTCCTGACTTTC | CASSNSWSSGANVLTF
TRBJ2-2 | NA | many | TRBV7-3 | TGTGCCAGCAGCCCCACGGGACGGGACACCGGGGAGCTGTTTTTT | CASSPTGRDTGELFF
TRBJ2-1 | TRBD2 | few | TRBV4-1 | TGCGCCAGCCATCCGGGACTAGCGGCCTCCTACAATGAGCAGTTCTTC | CASHPGLAASYNEQFF
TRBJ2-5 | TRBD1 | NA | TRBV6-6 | TGTGCCAGCAGTTACGCGACAGGGCAGGGGGAGACCCAGTACTTC | CASSYATGQGETQYF
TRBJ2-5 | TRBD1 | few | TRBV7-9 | TGTGCCAGCAGCTTAGCAGGGACAGGGGATCAAGAGACCCAGTACTTC | CASSLAGTGDQETQYF
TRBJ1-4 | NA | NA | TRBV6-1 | TGTGCCAGCAGTGAAGGAATGGGCGGGGGTGAAAAACTGTTTTTT | CASSEGMGGGEKLFF
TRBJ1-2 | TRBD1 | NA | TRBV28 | TGTGCCAGCAGTTGGGACAGGGGCTACACCTTC | CASSWDRGYTF
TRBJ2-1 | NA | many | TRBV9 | TGTGCCAGCAGTCAGACCAACAATGAGCAGTTCTTC | CASSQTNNEQFF
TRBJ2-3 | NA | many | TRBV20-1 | TGCAGTGCTAGAGGTCCGGGGGGCCAAGATACGCAGTATTTT | CSARGPGGQDTQYF
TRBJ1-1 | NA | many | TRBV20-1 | TGCAGTGCTAGAGGGGGGGGACTGGGGGCCACTGAAGCTTTCTTT | CSARGGGLGATEAFF
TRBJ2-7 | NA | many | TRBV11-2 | TGTGCCAGCAGCCCTGGGGGGATCTACGAGCAGTACTTC | CASSPGGIYEQYF
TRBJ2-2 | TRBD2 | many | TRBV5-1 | TGCGCCAGCAGGTCAAGCGGGATTAACACCGGGGAGCTGTTTTTT | CASRSSGINTGELFF
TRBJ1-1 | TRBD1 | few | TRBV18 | TGTGCCAGCTCACCCCTCGCCGGGACAGGGGGTCAGAACACTGAAGCTTTCTTT | CASSPLAGTGGQNTEAFF
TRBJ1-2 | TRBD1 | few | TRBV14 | TGTGCCAGCAGCCTGGGACAGGGGGACCACTATGGCTACACCTTC | CASSLGQGDHYGYTF
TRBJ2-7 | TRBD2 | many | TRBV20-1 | TGCAGTGCTAGCTTACTGAGCGGGGCGGCCTACGAGCAGTACTTC | CSASLLSGAAYEQYF
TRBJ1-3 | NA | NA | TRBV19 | TGTGCCAGTAGTATCGAGGACACCTCTGGAAACACCATATATTTT | CASSIEDTSGNTIYF